This T cell receptor beta chain was obtained from a study of metastatic and nonmetastatic thyroid tumors. This clone was observed many times. Germline is not matched at one junction end, which may reflect a read error. The sample carries other DNA sequences with the same CDR3. Original processing methods: Clinicopathological groups supplied CDR3 differences that were used to build a distant-metastasis classifier for papillary thyroid cancer. TCRdb recomputed clones from the PCR reads via MiXCR. The V and J calls and clone size come from TCRdb's table, not from the authors' own analysis. The data show about 19,000 clones, 16% seen once. Thyroid surgery had not been preceded by any treatment in any patient. This CDR3 region has 13 residues.

The gene calls are TRBV12-3 or TRBV12-4 and TRBJ1-4; D remains ambiguous. The sequence derives from a male donor with papillary thyroid cancer or a benign thyroid nodule (not recorded which). Some clones in this sample may be carry-over from other donors' samples. The sequenced material came from blood. CDR3 residues: CASSLGGDEKLFF. The CDR3 DNA reads TGTGCCAGTAGTTTAGGCGGGGATGAAAAACTGTTTTTT.